Each of the 14 T cell receptor beta chains below was sequenced from the same sample in a study of blood T cells in healthy people across ages (dated by TCRdb to 2013 to 2016). Preparation of the library involved 5' RACE. The instrument was an Illumina HiSeq 2500. A second PCR of about 7 to 12 cycles was performed with a sample-barcoded 5' primer and a J-beta primer mix. TCRdb trimmed the raw reads at Q25, called clones with MiXCR and kept productive beta chains. Each entry is one CDR3 protein sequence, shown with its most common DNA and genes. The sample includes about a million distinct CDR3 sequences, with less than 45% observed a single time. The ten largest clones capture 10% to 15% of the sample. Sequencing was performed on blood. All receptors derive from a man between 18 and 29 years old in good health.

This clonotype has more than one count but fewer than ten. The chain has TRBV10-3 and TRBJ1-1; D call uncertain. The CDR3 loop spans 13 amino acids. Trimming took 0 bases from V and 4 from J, leaving 6 bases between them. From germline, CDR1 is ENHRY and CDR2 SYGVKD. The CDR3 DNA sequence: TGTGCCATCAGTGAGTCGCCCGGCACTGAAGCTTTCTTT. Protein product: CAISESPGTEAFF.

In its sample, this clonotype was seen a few times. The chain combines TRBV4-1 with TRBJ2-7, with 7 bases lining up with TRBD2. This CDR3 contains 15 residues. Germline V CDR1 and CDR2: MGHRA, YSYEKL. V lost 3 bases and J lost 0; bases outside the gene matches: 5. The CDR3 coding sequence is TGCGCCAGCAGCCACCAAGCGGGGCCCTCCTACGAGCAGTACTTC. This translates into CASSHQAGPSYEQYF.

The V gene is TRBV6-5, the J gene TRBJ2-1; D might be TRBD2 (5 bases). V lost 10 bases to trimming and J lost 8 bases, with 18 bases between them. The CDR3 is made up of 13 amino acids. Germline V gene lookup returns CDR1 MNHEY and CDR2 SVGAGI. The CDR3 nucleotides read TGTGCCAACAGAGCGGCGTACTCCCATGAGCAGTTCTTC. Protein product: CANRAAYSHEQFF.

The chain links TRBV10-3 to TRBJ2-7; tentative D call: TRBD1 (6 bases). The germline V and J ends were trimmed by 8 bases and 1 base, with 12 bases remaining between them. The CDR3 loop spans 13 amino acids. Looked up from germline, CDR1 is ENHRY and CDR2 is SYGVKD. The CDR3 loop is CAIGRTESYEQYF. The DNA of the CDR3 is TGTGCCATCGGTAGGACAGAGTCCTACGAGCAGTACTTC.

In nucleotides, the CDR3 is TGCGCCAGCAGCCAAGTTTCCCAGGGTTGGGAGACCCAGTACTTC. It codes for CASSQVSQGWETQYF. The rearrangement joins TRBV4-3 to TRBJ2-5; perhaps TRBD1 as D (5 bases). The ends were cut back, 1 base at V and 5 bases at J, with 14 bases in the middle. This CDR3 spans 15 amino acids. The germline V gene has CDR1 LGHNA and CDR2 YSLEER.

This clonotype was detected only a few times. This rearrangement joins TRBV7-2 to TRBJ1-4; D gene unclear. The germline V gene has CDR1 SGHTA and CDR2 FQGNSA. There are 16 residues in the CDR3. V gave up 1 base and J gave up 0 bases, with 9 bases separating them. CDR3 loop: CASSLVRISTNEKLFF. Written as DNA, the CDR3 is TGTGCCAGCAGCTTAGTGAGAATCTCAACTAATGAAAAACTGTTTTTT.

This sequence joins TRBV6-5 and TRBJ1-5; D remains ambiguous. CDR3 length: 12 residues. CDR1 and CDR2 from the germline V gene are MNHEY and SVGAGI. Trimming cost V 7 bases and J 6 bases, with 10 bases left between them. The CDR3 protein is CASKGRGQPQHF. DNA for the CDR3: TGTGCCAGCAAGGGTCGTGGTCAGCCCCAGCATTTT.

The J gene is TRBJ1-2, the V gene TRBV20-1; no definite D call. Trimming took off 1 base at V and 4 bases at J, with 16 bases between the two ends. CDR1 and CDR2 (germline): DFQATT, SNEGSKA (reference sequence). The CDR3 is 15 amino acids. The CDR3 spells CSARVVQPTLYGYTF. The CDR3 coding sequence is TGCAGTGCTAGAGTAGTGCAGCCGACCCTCTATGGCTACACCTTC.

The chain uses TRBV14 and TRBJ2-3; maybe TRBD1 (6 bases). Germline V CDR1 and CDR2: SGHDN, FVKESK. This CDR3 has 16 residues. V was clipped by 5 bases and J by 0 bases, with 15 bases between them. The DNA for the CDR3 is TGTGCCAGCAGCGGGGGAGACAGGTCGAGCACAGATACGCAGTATTTT. It encodes CASSGGDRSSTDTQYF. The full variable domain, its missing parts supplied by reference TRBV14 and TRBJ2-3, is EAGVTQFPSHSVIEKGQTVTLRCDPISGHDNLYWYRRVMGKEIKFLLHFVKESKQDESGMPNNRFLAERTGGTYSTLKVQPAELEDSGVYFCASSGGDRSSTDTQYFGPGTRLTVL.

The chain links TRBV20-1 to TRBJ2-4; D remains unclear. Gene TRBJ2-5 matches the end of the DNA better, so the J call may be wrong. Per the germline V gene, CDR1 is DFQATT and CDR2 is SNEGSKA (reference sequence). There are 13 residues in the CDR3. Here the CDR3 DNA reads TGCAGTGCTAGAGTCGTGTCTCAAGAGACCCAGTACTTC. This codes for CSARVVSQETQYF.

The chain combines TRBV12-3 or TRBV12-4 with TRBJ1-5; no reliable D call. V was pared by 3 bases and J by 4 bases, with 10 bases between. The CDR3 is 14 amino acids. The CDR3 nucleotides are TGTGCCAGCAGTTTTCGGACGGAGAATCAGCCCCAGCATTTT. It is translated as CASSFRTENQPQHF.

The V and J genes are TRBV30 and TRBJ2-1, with D maybe TRBD2 (6 bases). CDR1 is GTSNPN and CDR2 is SVGIG in the germline V gene (reference sequence). This CDR3 has 11 residues. V dropped 7 bases and J dropped 11 bases, with 15 bases sitting between them. As DNA, the CDR3 is TGTGCCTCCCCGGTTGCGGGGAAGCAGTTCTTC. This gives the protein CASPVAGKQFF.

This clonotype has a handful of counts. This sequence joins TRBV30 and TRBJ1-2; no firm D call. The CDR3 length is 13 residues. CDR1 GTSNPN and CDR2 SVGIG come from the germline V gene (reference sequence). Trimming took off 0 bases at V and 8 bases at J, with 13 bases between the two ends. For the CDR3, the DNA is TGTGCCTGGAGTGTACGCCCAGACCCAGGCTACACCTTC. This gives the protein CAWSVRPDPGYTF.

This rearrangement joins TRBV7-8 to TRBJ2-3; D is undetermined. CDR3 size: 15 residues. The V gene lost 4 bases and the J gene lost 2 bases, with 13 bases spanning the gap. Per the germline V gene, CDR1 is SGHVS and CDR2 is FQNEAQ. CDR3 sequence reads: CASSSLITHTDTQYF. The CDR3 nucleotides read TGTGCCAGCAGCTCTCTAATCACCCACACAGATACGCAGTATTTT.